These T cell receptor beta chains were read from a single sample in a study of regulatory T cells in long-lasting Graves disease. MiXCR, run by TCRdb on the multiplex PCR reads, gives a single entry per CDR3 protein. The data contain around 470,000 distinct CDR3 sequences, around 13% of them seen just once; the ten biggest clones take up roughly 18%. The same data also went into a second study, on T cells in Graves' hyperthyroidism and ophthalmopathy.

This sample comprised peripheral blood mononuclear cells (PBMCs), obtained at new diagnosis, from a patient treated with antithyroid drugs. The receptors derive from a woman in her forties or fifties with Graves disease. Both conserved end residues are part of each CDR3. The order of the fields is J gene, clone size, V gene, D gene, CDR3 length, CDR3 protein, CDR3 DNA. The D gene is left open where the match is weak. Some rows have no size entry. The others give once, few or many, or a class for an expanded clone.

j_gene: TRBJ2-7
abundance: many
v_gene: TRBV25-1
d_gene: TRBD2
len: 14
CDR3aa: CASSDPSGPPEQYF
CDR3nt: TGTGCCAGCAGTGACCCTAGCGGACCCCCCGAGCAGTACTTC

j_gene: TRBJ2-7
abundance: few
v_gene: TRBV19
d_gene: .
len: 13
CDR3aa: CASGPDWAGEQYF
CDR3nt: TGTGCCAGCGGACCTGACTGGGCGGGTGAGCAGTACTTC

j_gene: TRBJ2-7
abundance: many
v_gene: TRBV20-1
d_gene: TRBD1
len: 15
CDR3aa: CSARDSRTGPSEQYF
CDR3nt: TGCAGTGCTAGAGATTCCCGGACAGGGCCCAGCGAGCAGTACTTC

j_gene: TRBJ1-2
abundance: many
v_gene: TRBV27
d_gene: .
len: 15
CDR3aa: CASSLSGRINYGYTF
CDR3nt: TGTGCCAGCAGTTTATCGGGCAGGATCAACTATGGCTACACCTTC

j_gene: TRBJ1-1
abundance: few
v_gene: TRBV19
d_gene: .
len: 14
CDR3aa: CASSIGGLQFEAFF
CDR3nt: TGTGCCAGTAGTATAGGCGGCCTACAGTTTGAAGCTTTCTTT

j_gene: TRBJ2-3
abundance: few
v_gene: TRBV20-1
d_gene: TRBD1
len: 14
CDR3aa: CSAIGGTGVDTQYF
CDR3nt: TGCAGTGCTATCGGGGGGACAGGGGTAGATACGCAGTATTTT

j_gene: TRBJ2-2
abundance: many
v_gene: TRBV9
d_gene: .
len: 15
CDR3aa: CASSGRQTNTGELFF
CDR3nt: TGTGCCAGCAGCGGCAGGCAGACGAACACCGGGGAGCTGTTTTTT

j_gene: TRBJ2-6
abundance: few
v_gene: TRBV30
d_gene: .
len: 13
CDR3aa: CAWTGSGANVLTF
CDR3nt: TGTGCCTGGACGGGCTCTGGGGCCAACGTCCTGACTTTC

j_gene: TRBJ2-3
abundance: .
v_gene: TRBV7-8
d_gene: TRBD2
len: 12
CDR3aa: CASSSGLAGLHF
CDR3nt: TGTGCCAGCAGCTCTGGACTAGCGGGTCTCCATTTT

j_gene: TRBJ2-7
abundance: .
v_gene: TRBV10-3
d_gene: TRBD2
len: 15
CDR3aa: CATTLAGGLASEQYF
CDR3nt: TGTGCCACCACTTTAGCCGGCGGACTAGCCTCCGAGCAGTACTTC

j_gene: TRBJ2-2
abundance: .
v_gene: TRBV9
d_gene: .
len: 17
CDR3aa: CASSVGIGSSRTGELFF
CDR3nt: TGTGCCAGCAGCGTAGGGATCGGGAGTTCCAGGACCGGGGAGCTGTTTTTT

j_gene: TRBJ2-7
abundance: few
v_gene: TRBV6-1
d_gene: TRBD2
len: 15
CDR3aa: CASSKTSGESYEQYF
CDR3nt: TGTGCCAGCAGCAAGACTAGCGGGGAATCCTACGAGCAGTACTTC

j_gene: TRBJ2-2
abundance: many
v_gene: TRBV2
d_gene: TRBD2
len: 16
CDR3aa: CASSPLAGGPYGELFF
CDR3nt: TGTGCCAGCAGCCCACTAGCGGGAGGGCCATACGGGGAGCTGTTTTTT

j_gene: TRBJ2-7
abundance: .
v_gene: TRBV30
d_gene: TRBD1
len: 14
CDR3aa: CAWSLGDSSYEQYF
CDR3nt: TGTGCCTGGAGCCTGGGGGACAGCTCCTACGAGCAGTACTTC

j_gene: TRBJ2-1
abundance: many
v_gene: TRBV28
d_gene: .
len: 15
CDR3aa: CASSFLPPGYNEQFF
CDR3nt: TGTGCCAGCAGTTTTCTGCCCCCCGGGTACAATGAGCAGTTCTTC

j_gene: TRBJ2-1
abundance: many
v_gene: TRBV12-3/TRBV12-4
d_gene: TRBD1
len: 17
CDR3aa: CASSSSLVQGAMNEQFF
CDR3nt: TGTGCCAGCAGTTCCTCCCTTGTTCAGGGGGCTATGAATGAGCAGTTCTTC

j_gene: TRBJ2-3
abundance: .
v_gene: TRBV12-3/TRBV12-4
d_gene: TRBD2
len: 14
CDR3aa: CASSRGLEADTQYF
CDR3nt: TGTGCCAGCAGCCGAGGACTAGAGGCAGATACGCAGTATTTT

j_gene: TRBJ2-2
abundance: few
v_gene: TRBV5-1
d_gene: .
len: 14
CDR3aa: CASSSPGDTGELFF
CDR3nt: TGCGCCAGCAGCTCTCCCGGAGACACCGGGGAGCTGTTTTTT

j_gene: TRBJ1-5
abundance: few
v_gene: TRBV6-2/TRBV6-3
d_gene: TRBD1
len: 16
CDR3aa: CASNPLDRDMNQPQHF
CDR3nt: TGTGCCAGCAATCCTCTGGACAGGGACATGAATCAGCCCCAGCATTTT

j_gene: TRBJ2-3
abundance: many
v_gene: TRBV20-1
d_gene: .
len: 14
CDR3aa: CSARRGALPDTQYF
CDR3nt: TGCAGTGCTAGACGGGGGGCTCTACCGGATACGCAGTATTTT

j_gene: TRBJ2-1
abundance: many
v_gene: TRBV10-2
d_gene: .
len: 15
CDR3aa: CASSGGETGYNEQFF
CDR3nt: TGCGCCAGCAGCGGAGGGGAGACAGGGTACAATGAGCAGTTCTTC

j_gene: TRBJ2-3
abundance: many
v_gene: TRBV27
d_gene: TRBD2
len: 21
CDR3aa: CASSLRSPSGSTWFSTDTQYF
CDR3nt: TGTGCCAGCAGTTTAAGGTCTCCTAGCGGGAGTACATGGTTTAGCACAGATACGCAGTATTTT

j_gene: TRBJ1-1
abundance: .
v_gene: TRBV5-1
d_gene: .
len: 15
CDR3aa: CASRSLRGEGTEAFF
CDR3nt: TGCGCCAGCAGGTCCCTTCGGGGGGAGGGCACTGAAGCTTTCTTT

j_gene: TRBJ2-3
abundance: few
v_gene: TRBV5-1
d_gene: TRBD2
len: 16
CDR3aa: CASSSDLAGVGDTQYF
CDR3nt: TGCGCCAGCAGCTCCGACTTGGCGGGAGTCGGAGATACGCAGTATTTT

j_gene: TRBJ2-7
abundance: many
v_gene: TRBV5-1
d_gene: .
len: 14
CDR3aa: CASSLSTGANEQYF
CDR3nt: TGCGCCAGCAGCTTGTCGACGGGGGCGAACGAGCAGTACTTC

j_gene: TRBJ2-7
abundance: .
v_gene: TRBV4-1
d_gene: TRBD2
len: 16
CDR3aa: CASSQGGLTSGYEQYF
CDR3nt: TGCGCCAGCAGCCAGGGGGGATTGACTAGCGGCTACGAGCAGTACTTC

j_gene: TRBJ2-7
abundance: many
v_gene: TRBV2
d_gene: .
len: 12
CDR3aa: CASSGQIYEQYF
CDR3nt: TGTGCCAGCAGCGGACAGATCTACGAGCAGTACTTC

j_gene: TRBJ2-7
abundance: many
v_gene: TRBV5-1
d_gene: TRBD1
len: 15
CDR3aa: CASRRSDDRGGEQYF
CDR3nt: TGCGCCAGCAGGCGTAGTGATGACAGGGGAGGCGAGCAGTACTTC

j_gene: TRBJ2-1
abundance: many
v_gene: TRBV20-1
d_gene: TRBD2
len: 13
CDR3aa: CSATGLADNEQFF
CDR3nt: TGCAGTGCTACCGGACTAGCGGACAATGAGCAGTTCTTC

j_gene: TRBJ2-7
abundance: many
v_gene: TRBV20-1
d_gene: .
len: 12
CDR3aa: CSARGLSYEQYF
CDR3nt: TGCAGTGCTAGGGGTCTCTCCTACGAGCAGTACTTC

j_gene: TRBJ1-2
abundance: few
v_gene: TRBV28
d_gene: .
len: 12
CDR3aa: CASVSEDYGYTF
CDR3nt: TGTGCCAGCGTCTCAGAGGACTATGGCTACACCTTC

j_gene: TRBJ2-1
abundance: many
v_gene: TRBV28
d_gene: .
len: 16
CDR3aa: CASRPNMGRGGDEQFF
CDR3nt: TGTGCCAGCAGGCCCAACATGGGGAGGGGGGGGGATGAGCAGTTCTTC

j_gene: TRBJ2-2
abundance: few
v_gene: TRBV7-7
d_gene: TRBD2
len: 18
CDR3aa: CASSSTSGPLLNTGELFF
CDR3nt: TGTGCTAGCAGCTCGACTAGCGGGCCATTACTGAACACCGGGGAGCTGTTTTTT

j_gene: TRBJ2-7
abundance: many
v_gene: TRBV28
d_gene: .
len: 14
CDR3aa: CASSGWIGSYEQYF
CDR3nt: TGTGCCAGCAGTGGGTGGATTGGGTCCTACGAGCAGTACTTC

j_gene: TRBJ2-1
abundance: many
v_gene: TRBV2
d_gene: TRBD2
len: 16
CDR3aa: CASAGTSGSSYNEQFF
CDR3nt: TGTGCCAGCGCGGGGACTAGCGGGAGTTCCTACAATGAGCAGTTCTTC

j_gene: TRBJ1-5
abundance: many
v_gene: TRBV7-2
d_gene: .
len: 14
CDR3aa: CASSARFQGQPQHF
CDR3nt: TGTGCCAGCAGCGCCCGATTCCAGGGTCAGCCCCAGCATTTT

j_gene: TRBJ1-2
abundance: few
v_gene: TRBV25-1
d_gene: TRBD1
len: 14
CDR3aa: CASSGSQGDYGYTF
CDR3nt: TGTGCCAGCAGTGGCTCACAGGGGGACTATGGCTACACCTTC

j_gene: TRBJ1-3
abundance: many
v_gene: TRBV29-1
d_gene: .
len: 13
CDR3aa: CSVEQGSGNTIYF
CDR3nt: TGCAGCGTTGAACAGGGCTCTGGAAACACCATATATTTT

j_gene: TRBJ2-7
abundance: many
v_gene: TRBV20-1
d_gene: TRBD2
len: 14
CDR3aa: CSASPLAGSYEQYF
CDR3nt: TGCAGTGCTAGCCCACTAGCGGGATCCTACGAGCAGTACTTC

j_gene: TRBJ1-1
abundance: many
v_gene: TRBV6-2/TRBV6-3
d_gene: .
len: 12
CDR3aa: CASSYPAGEAFF
CDR3nt: TGTGCCAGCAGTTATCCGGCGGGTGAAGCTTTCTTT

j_gene: TRBJ1-2
abundance: .
v_gene: TRBV5-1
d_gene: .
len: 13
CDR3aa: CASSLDRVEGYTF
CDR3nt: TGCGCCAGCAGCTTGGATCGGGTTGAAGGCTACACCTTC

j_gene: TRBJ2-5
abundance: few
v_gene: TRBV28
d_gene: .
len: 13
CDR3aa: CASIGGSQETQYF
CDR3nt: TGTGCCAGCATTGGGGGGAGCCAAGAGACCCAGTACTTC

j_gene: TRBJ2-7
abundance: .
v_gene: TRBV3-1
d_gene: TRBD2
len: 16
CDR3aa: CASSQDFGTSSHEQYF
CDR3nt: TGTGCCAGCAGCCAAGATTTCGGGACTAGTTCCCACGAGCAGTACTTC

j_gene: TRBJ2-1
abundance: many
v_gene: TRBV6-2/TRBV6-3
d_gene: .
len: 17
CDR3aa: CASSAYTLPKTNNEQFF
CDR3nt: TGTGCCAGCAGTGCATACACCCTACCTAAAACCAACAATGAGCAGTTCTTC

j_gene: TRBJ2-5
abundance: many
v_gene: TRBV20-1
d_gene: TRBD2
len: 17
CDR3aa: CSARDISLGGTQETQYF
CDR3nt: TGCAGTGCTAGAGATATCTCACTCGGGGGGACCCAAGAGACCCAGTACTTC